This TCR beta chain was documented in a study of cytomegalovirus exposure and HLA in healthy donors. Comments on this clone: What it binds is unknown.

Looked up from germline, CDR1 is MNHEY and CDR2 is SMNVEV (reference sequence). J was trimmed by 1 base and V by 5 bases; bases with no gene match: 7. This CDR3 is 15 amino acids long. Study-level points and caveats: Productive rates of about 90% or about 30% were seen for most TCR beta V segments in an earlier analysis.

PCR used 60 Vbeta primers and 13 Jbeta primers. Measured with immunoSEQ multiplex PCR; TCRdb has only the in-frame clones, and not every one. The sample includes 120,000 to 150,000 clones, 70% of them seen just once. Sample: PBMCs. This receptor was identified in a woman aged 30 to 39 in good health and CMV-seronegative. The V gene is TRBV27, the J gene TRBJ2-7; 8 bases align to TRBD2. Written as DNA, the CDR3 is TGTGCCAGCAGTACGGGGACTAGAGGGTCCTACGAGCAGTACTTC. This gives the protein CASSTGTRGSYEQYF.